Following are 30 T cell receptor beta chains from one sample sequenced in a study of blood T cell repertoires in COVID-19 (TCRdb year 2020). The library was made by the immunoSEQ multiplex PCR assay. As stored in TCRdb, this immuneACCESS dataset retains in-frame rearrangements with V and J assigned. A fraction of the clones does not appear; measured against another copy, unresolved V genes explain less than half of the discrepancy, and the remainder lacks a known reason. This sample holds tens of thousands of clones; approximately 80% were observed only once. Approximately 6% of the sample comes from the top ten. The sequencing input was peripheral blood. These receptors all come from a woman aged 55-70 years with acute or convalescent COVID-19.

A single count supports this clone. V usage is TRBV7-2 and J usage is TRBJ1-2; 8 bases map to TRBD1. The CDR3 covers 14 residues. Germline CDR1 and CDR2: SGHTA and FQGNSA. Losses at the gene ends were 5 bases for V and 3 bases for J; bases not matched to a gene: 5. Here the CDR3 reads CASSPLGQDYGYTF. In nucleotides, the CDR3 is TGTGCCAGCAGCCCTTTGGGACAGGACTATGGCTACACCTTC.

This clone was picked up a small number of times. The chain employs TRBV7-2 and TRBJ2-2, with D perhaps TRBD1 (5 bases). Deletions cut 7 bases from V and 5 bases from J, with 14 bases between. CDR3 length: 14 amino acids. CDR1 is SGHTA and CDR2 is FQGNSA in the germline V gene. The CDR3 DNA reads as TGTGCCAGCACCACGAGCAGGGTTACCGGGGAGCTGTTTTTT. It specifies CASTTSRVTGELFF.

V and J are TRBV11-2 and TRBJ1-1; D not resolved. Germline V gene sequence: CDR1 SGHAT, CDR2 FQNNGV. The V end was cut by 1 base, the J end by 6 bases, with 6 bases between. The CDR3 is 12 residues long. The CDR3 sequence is CASSLGTPEAFF. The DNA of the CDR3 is TGTGCCAGCAGCTTAGGAACACCTGAAGCTTTCTTT. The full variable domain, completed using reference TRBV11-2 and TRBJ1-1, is EAGVAQSPRYKIIEKRQSVAFWCNPISGHATLYWYQQILGQGPKLLIQFQNNGVVDDSQLPKDRFSAERLKGVDSTLKIQPAKLEDSAVYLCASSLGTPEAFFGQGTRLTVV.

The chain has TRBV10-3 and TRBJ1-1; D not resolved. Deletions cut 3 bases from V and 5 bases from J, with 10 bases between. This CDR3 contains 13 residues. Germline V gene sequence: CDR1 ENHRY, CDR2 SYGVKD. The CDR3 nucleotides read TGTGCCATCAGTGAAATGGTACAGACTGAAGCTTTCTTT. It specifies CAISEMVQTEAFF.

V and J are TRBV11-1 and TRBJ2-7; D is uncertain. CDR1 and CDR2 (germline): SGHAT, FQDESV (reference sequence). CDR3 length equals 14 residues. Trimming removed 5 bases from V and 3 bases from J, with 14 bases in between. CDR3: CASSPTGTGYEQYF. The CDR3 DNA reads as TGTGCCAGCAGCCCAACGGGTACGGGCTACGAGCAGTACTTC. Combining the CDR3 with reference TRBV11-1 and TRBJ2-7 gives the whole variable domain EAEVAQSPRYKITEKSQAVAFWCDPISGHATLYWYRQILGQGPELLVQFQDESVVDDSQLPKDRFSAERLKGVDSTLKIQPAELGDSAMYLCASSPTGTGYEQYFGPGTRLTVT.

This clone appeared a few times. CDR3 sequence: CASSSLAPGSADTQYF. The CDR3 region has the DNA TGTGCCAGCAGCTCGCTAGCGCCCGGAAGTGCAGATACGCAGTATTTT. The chain joins TRBV7-6 to TRBJ2-3; tentatively, D is TRBD2 (6 bases). CDR1 is SGHVS, CDR2 FNYEAQ, per germline. Trimming left V 4 bases short and J 4 bases short, with 18 bases between. The CDR3 is 16 residues long.

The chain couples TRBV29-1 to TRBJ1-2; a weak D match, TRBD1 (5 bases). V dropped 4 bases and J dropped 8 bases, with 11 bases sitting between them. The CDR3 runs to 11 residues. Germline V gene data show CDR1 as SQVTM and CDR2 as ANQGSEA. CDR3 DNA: TGCAGCGTTGCGGGGGTCGGGGGCTACACCTTC. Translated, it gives CSVAGVGGYTF.

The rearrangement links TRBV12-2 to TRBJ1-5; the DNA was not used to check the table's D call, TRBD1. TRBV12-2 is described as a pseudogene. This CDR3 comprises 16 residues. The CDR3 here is CASRKAGTGANQPQHF. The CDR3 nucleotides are TGTGCAAGTCGCAAGGCCGGGACAGGGGCCAATCAGCCCCAGCATTTT.

Here the CDR3 reads CASSLRQGDTIYF. The CDR3 coding sequence is TGTGCCAGCAGTCTTCGACAGGGGGACACCATATATTTT. The chain uses TRBV6-6 and TRBJ1-3; 9 bases are shared with TRBD1. The trim removed 5 bases at V and 8 bases at J, leaving 4 bases unmatched. The CDR3 covers 13 residues. CDR1 and CDR2 (germline): MNHNY, SVGAGI (reference sequence).

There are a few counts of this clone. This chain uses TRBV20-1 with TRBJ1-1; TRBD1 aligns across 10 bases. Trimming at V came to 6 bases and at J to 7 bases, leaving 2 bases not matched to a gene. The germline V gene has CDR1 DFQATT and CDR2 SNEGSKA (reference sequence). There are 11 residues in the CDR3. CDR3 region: CSAGTGVEAFF. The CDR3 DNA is TGCAGTGCGGGGACAGGGGTTGAAGCTTTCTTT.

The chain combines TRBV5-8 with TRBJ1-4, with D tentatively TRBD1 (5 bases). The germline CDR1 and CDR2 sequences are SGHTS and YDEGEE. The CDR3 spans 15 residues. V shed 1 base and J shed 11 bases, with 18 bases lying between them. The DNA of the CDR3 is TGTGCCAGCAGCTTGCCCGGGACGGGAGGGTGGAAACTGTTTTTT. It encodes CASSLPGTGGWKLFF.

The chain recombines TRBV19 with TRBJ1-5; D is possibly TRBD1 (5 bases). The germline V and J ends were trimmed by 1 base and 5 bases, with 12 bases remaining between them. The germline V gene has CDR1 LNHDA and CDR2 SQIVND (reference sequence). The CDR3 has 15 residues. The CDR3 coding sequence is TGTGCCAGTAGTATAGCCCCACGGGGGGATCAGCCCCAGCATTTT. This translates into CASSIAPRGDQPQHF.

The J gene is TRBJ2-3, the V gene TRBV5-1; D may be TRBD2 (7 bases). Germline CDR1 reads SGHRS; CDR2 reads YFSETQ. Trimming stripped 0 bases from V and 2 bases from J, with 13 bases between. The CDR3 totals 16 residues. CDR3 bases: TGCGCCAGCAGCTTGGCGGCGGCGGGGGCCACAGATACGCAGTATTTT. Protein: CASSLAAAGATDTQYF. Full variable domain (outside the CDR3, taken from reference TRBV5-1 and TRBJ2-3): KAGVTQTPRYLIKTRGQQVTLSCSPISGHRSVSWYQQTPGQGLQFLFEYFSETQRNKGNFPGRFSGRQFSNSRSEMNVSTLELGDSALYLCASSLAAAGATDTQYFGPGTRLTVL.

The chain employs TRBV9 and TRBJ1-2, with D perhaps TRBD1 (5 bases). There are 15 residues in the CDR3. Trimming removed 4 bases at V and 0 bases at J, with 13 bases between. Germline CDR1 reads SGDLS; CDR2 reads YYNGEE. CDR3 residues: CASSPRTLSNYGYTF. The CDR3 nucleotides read TGTGCCAGCAGCCCGAGGACATTATCTAACTATGGCTACACCTTC.

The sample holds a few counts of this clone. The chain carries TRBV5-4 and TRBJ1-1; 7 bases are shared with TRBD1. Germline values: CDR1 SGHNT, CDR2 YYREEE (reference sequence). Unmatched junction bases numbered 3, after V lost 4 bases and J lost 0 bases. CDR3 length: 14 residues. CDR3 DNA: TGTGCCAGCAGCCAGGGGGGAGTGAACACTGAAGCTTTCTTT. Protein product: CASSQGGVNTEAFF.

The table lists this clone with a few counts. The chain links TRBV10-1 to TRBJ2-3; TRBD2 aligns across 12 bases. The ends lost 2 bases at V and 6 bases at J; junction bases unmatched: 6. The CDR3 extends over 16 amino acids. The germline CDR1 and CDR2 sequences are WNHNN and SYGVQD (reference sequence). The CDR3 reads CASSETSGGYWDTQYF. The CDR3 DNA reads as TGCGCCAGCAGTGAGACTAGCGGGGGGTATTGGGATACGCAGTATTTT.

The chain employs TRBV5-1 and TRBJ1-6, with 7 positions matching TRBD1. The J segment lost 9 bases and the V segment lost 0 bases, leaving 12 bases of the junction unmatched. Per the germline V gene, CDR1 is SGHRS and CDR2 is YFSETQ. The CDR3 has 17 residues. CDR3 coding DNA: TGCGCCAGCAGCTTGGGTAGGGCCAGGGGGTTGGGTTCACCCCTCCACTTT. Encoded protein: CASSLGRARGLGSPLHF.

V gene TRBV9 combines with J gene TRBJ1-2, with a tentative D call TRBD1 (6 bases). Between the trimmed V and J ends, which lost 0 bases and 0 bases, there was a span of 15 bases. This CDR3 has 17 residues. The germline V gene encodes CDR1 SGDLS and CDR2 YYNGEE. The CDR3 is CASSVVPGQPTNYGYTF. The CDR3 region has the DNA TGTGCCAGCAGCGTAGTCCCCGGACAGCCTACTAACTATGGCTACACCTTC.

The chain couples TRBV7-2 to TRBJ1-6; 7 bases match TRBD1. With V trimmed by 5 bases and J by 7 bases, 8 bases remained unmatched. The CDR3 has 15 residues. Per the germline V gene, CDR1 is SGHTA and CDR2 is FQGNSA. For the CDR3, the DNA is TGTGCCAGCAGCGCGCAGGGGGGACTCAATTCACCCCTCCACTTT. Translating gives CASSAQGGLNSPLHF.

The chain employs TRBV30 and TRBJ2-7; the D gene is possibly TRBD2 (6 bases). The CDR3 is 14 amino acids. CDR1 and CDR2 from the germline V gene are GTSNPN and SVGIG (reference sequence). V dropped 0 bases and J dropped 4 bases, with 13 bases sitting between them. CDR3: CAWSVGRGIYEQYF. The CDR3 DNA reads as TGTGCCTGGAGTGTAGGCCGGGGGATTTACGAGCAGTACTTC.

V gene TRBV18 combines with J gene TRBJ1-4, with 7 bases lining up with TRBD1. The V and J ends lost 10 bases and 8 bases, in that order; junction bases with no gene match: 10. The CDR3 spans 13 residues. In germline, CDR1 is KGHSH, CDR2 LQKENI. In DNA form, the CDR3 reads TGTGCCACAAAGGGGGCAGTAGGCGAAAAACTGTTTTTT. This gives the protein CATKGAVGEKLFF.

CDR3 DNA sequence: TGTGCCAGCACTGGGCTACAGGGATCTGGAAACACCATATATTTT. Its translation is CASTGLQGSGNTIYF. The gene calls are TRBV6-5 and TRBJ1-3; D is possibly TRBD1 (6 bases). The germline CDR1 and CDR2 sequences are MNHEY and SVGAGI. CDR3 length equals 15 residues. With 7 bases removed from V and 1 base from J, the gap between germline ends came to 14 bases.

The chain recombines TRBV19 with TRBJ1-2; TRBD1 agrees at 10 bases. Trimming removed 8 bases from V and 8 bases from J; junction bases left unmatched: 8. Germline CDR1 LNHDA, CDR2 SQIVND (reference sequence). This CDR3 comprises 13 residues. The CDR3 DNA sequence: TGTGCCAGTTCCGGGACAGGGGTTGTAGGCTACACCTTC. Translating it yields CASSGTGVVGYTF.

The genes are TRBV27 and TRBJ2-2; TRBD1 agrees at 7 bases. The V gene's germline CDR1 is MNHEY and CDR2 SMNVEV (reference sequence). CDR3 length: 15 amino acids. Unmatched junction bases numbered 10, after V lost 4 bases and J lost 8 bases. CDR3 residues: CASSSTGNLVGELFF. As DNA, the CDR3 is TGTGCCAGCAGTTCGACAGGGAACCTTGTAGGGGAGCTGTTTTTT.

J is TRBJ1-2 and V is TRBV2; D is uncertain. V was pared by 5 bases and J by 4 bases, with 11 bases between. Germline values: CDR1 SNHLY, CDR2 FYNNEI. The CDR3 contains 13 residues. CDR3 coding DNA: TGTGCCAGCAGTAACCAGGTCGGCTATGGCTACACCTTC. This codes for CASSNQVGYGYTF.

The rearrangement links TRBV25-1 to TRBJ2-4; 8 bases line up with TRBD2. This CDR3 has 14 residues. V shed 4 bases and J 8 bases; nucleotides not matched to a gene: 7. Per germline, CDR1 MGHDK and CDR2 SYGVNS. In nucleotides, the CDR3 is TGTGCCAGCAGTGCGTCCGGGACTAGGGACATTCAGTACTTC. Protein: CASSASGTRDIQYF.

CDR3 bases: TGTGCCAGCAGCTTAACTAAAACAGGGTTCGGTCATGGCTACACCTTC. This translates into CASSLTKTGFGHGYTF. The rearrangement links TRBV5-6 to TRBJ1-2; possible D gene TRBD1, 6 bases. Germline values: CDR1 SGHDT, CDR2 YYEEEE. The CDR3 totals 16 residues. Trimming shortened V by 2 bases and J by 6 bases, and 20 bases separated the two germline ends. The whole variable domain, filled in from reference TRBV5-6 and TRBJ1-2, reads DAGVTQSPTHLIKTRGQQVTLRCSPKSGHDTVSWYQQALGQGPQFIFQYYEEEERQRGNFPDRFSGHQFPNYSSELNVNALLLGDSALYLCASSLTKTGFGHGYTFGSGTRLTVV.

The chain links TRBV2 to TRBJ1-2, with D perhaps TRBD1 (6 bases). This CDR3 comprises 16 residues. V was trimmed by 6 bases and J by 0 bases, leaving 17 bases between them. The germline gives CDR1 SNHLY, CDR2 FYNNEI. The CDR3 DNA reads TGTGCCAGCAGCGCCGTGGCCGGGACAACTAACTATGGCTACACCTTC. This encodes CASSAVAGTTNYGYTF.

In nucleotides, the CDR3 is TGTGCCAGCAGCCGAGGACAGGGACGCCGATCGAGGTACTTC. This encodes CASSRGQGRRSRYF. V usage is TRBV7-9 and J usage is TRBJ2-4; 8 nucleotides agree with TRBD1. This CDR3 spans 14 amino acids. J lost 15 bases, V lost 5 bases, and 15 bases had no gene match. The germline gives CDR1 SEHNR, CDR2 FQNEAQ (reference sequence).

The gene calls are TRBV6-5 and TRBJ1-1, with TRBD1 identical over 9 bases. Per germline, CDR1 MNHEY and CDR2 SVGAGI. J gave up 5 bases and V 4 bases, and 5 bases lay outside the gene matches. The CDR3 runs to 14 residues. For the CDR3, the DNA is TGTGCCAGCAGTTCTACAGGGGGCAGAACTGAAGCTTTCTTT. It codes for CASSSTGGRTEAFF.